A single sample gave rise to the 25 T cell receptor beta chains below, sequenced in a study of blood T cell repertoires in COVID-19. This table comes from immunoSEQ multiplex PCR, and its TCRdb copy is limited to in-frame clones, with some not included. This sample carries more than 55,000 clones, 79% of them seen once, and the ten largest clones take 32%. Sequencing was performed on peripheral blood. The origin of the receptors is a human donor in a cohort sampled during active COVID-19.

V and J are TRBV19 and TRBJ1-4; D not resolved. CDR1 and CDR2 (germline): LNHDA, SQIVND (reference sequence). V lost 5 bases, J lost 0 bases, and 10 bases lay in between. This CDR3 comprises 15 residues. The CDR3 nucleotides are TGTGCCAGTAGTGGCTCGGGAACAACTAATGAAAAACTGTTTTTT. Translated: CASSGSGTTNEKLFF.

This clone was detected once. The chain uses TRBV6-2 or TRBV6-3 and TRBJ2-5; TRBD1 aligns across 7 bases. V shed 6 bases, J shed 5 bases, and the junction held 12 bases outside the gene matches. CDR3 size: 15 residues. CDR1 is MNHEY, CDR2 SVGEGT, per germline. The CDR3 is CASSPGTVLGETQYF. CDR3 coding DNA: TGTGCCAGCAGCCCCGGGACAGTTCTTGGGGAGACCCAGTACTTC.

V gene TRBV11-1 combines with J gene TRBJ2-7; D uncertain. Germline values: CDR1 SGHAT, CDR2 FQDESV (reference sequence). The CDR3 sequence is 13 residues long. V lost 3 bases and J 4 bases, leaving 10 bases between the germline ends. The CDR3 protein is CASSLNSQYEQYF. The DNA for the CDR3 is TGTGCCAGCAGCTTGAACAGTCAATACGAGCAGTACTTC. The variable domain in full, with the rest retrieved from reference TRBV11-1 and TRBJ2-7, is EAEVAQSPRYKITEKSQAVAFWCDPISGHATLYWYRQILGQGPELLVQFQDESVVDDSQLPKDRFSAERLKGVDSTLKIQPAELGDSAMYLCASSLNSQYEQYFGPGTRLTVT.

V is TRBV4-3 and J is TRBJ2-2, with D uncertain. This CDR3 is built from 14 residues. Germline V gives CDR1 LGHNA, CDR2 YSLEER. V was clipped by 7 bases and J by 0 bases, with 9 bases between them. CDR3 sequence: CASKRITNTGELFF. CDR3 sequence (DNA): TGCGCCAGCAAGCGAATTACGAACACCGGGGAGCTGTTTTTT.

The chain recombines TRBV13 with TRBJ1-4, with D unresolved. This CDR3 spans 14 amino acids. V was pared by 4 bases and J by 4 bases, with 10 bases between. Germline loops: CDR1 PRHDT, CDR2 FYEKMQ (reference sequence). This CDR3 is CASSSGGYNEKLFF. CDR3 in DNA: TGTGCCAGCAGCTCCGGCGGGTATAATGAAAAACTGTTTTTT.

The rearrangement joins TRBV5-1 to TRBJ2-7; possibly TRBD1 for D (6 bases). Germline loops: CDR1 SGHRS, CDR2 YFSETQ. The CDR3 is 15 residues long. The V end lost 1 base, the J end lost 2 bases, and 13 bases lay between the germline ends. CDR3 sequence reads: CASSLMTGPPYEQYF. The CDR3 nucleotides read TGCGCCAGCAGCTTGATGACAGGTCCTCCCTACGAGCAGTACTTC.

This clone was seen a handful of times. The rearrangement links TRBV19 to TRBJ2-3; D is undetermined. Germline CDR1 and CDR2: LNHDA and SQIVND (reference sequence). This CDR3 is built from 11 residues. The V and J ends lost 6 bases and 6 bases respectively, with 7 bases between them. The CDR3: CASSRGDTQYF. The CDR3 bases are TGTGCCAGTAGCCGCGGCGATACGCAGTATTTT.

This chain links TRBV5-1 with TRBJ2-5; the D gene is possibly TRBD2 (7 bases). Germline CDR1 is SGHRS and CDR2 is YFSETQ. V was cut by 5 bases and J by 5 bases, with 16 bases left in between. The CDR3 extends over 14 amino acids. CDR3 DNA: TGCGCCAGCAGATCCCGGGGGGCGCTTGAGACCCAGTACTTC. Translation: CASRSRGALETQYF.

The chain employs TRBV5-8 and TRBJ1-3; 10 nucleotides line up with TRBD1. V shed 5 bases, J shed 7 bases, and the junction held 6 bases outside the gene matches. CDR3 length: 14 amino acids. CDR1 is SGHTS, CDR2 YDEGEE, per germline. The CDR3, as DNA: TGTGCCAGCAGTTCGGGACAGGGGTTCAACACCATATATTTT. Amino acids: CASSSGQGFNTIYF.

The chain combines TRBV5-6 with TRBJ2-7; D is uncertain. CDR3 length: 13 residues. V lost 5 bases, J lost 2 bases, and 11 bases lay in between. In germline, CDR1 is SGHDT, CDR2 YYEEEE. CDR3 sequence reads: CASSLDAPYEQYF. The CDR3 DNA reads TGTGCCAGCAGTCTAGACGCGCCCTACGAGCAGTACTTC.

CDR3 nucleotide sequence: TGTGCCAGTAGTATGGCGAGGGTGGCGAACACTGAAGCTTTCTTT. Its translation is CASSMARVANTEAFF. This chain joins TRBV19 and TRBJ1-1; D remains ambiguous. CDR1 LNHDA and CDR2 SQIVND come from the germline V gene (reference sequence). The CDR3 runs 15 residues. The V end was cut by 3 bases, the J end by 1 base, with 12 bases between.

The rearrangement uses TRBV27 and TRBJ1-6; TRBD1 aligns across 10 bases. The CDR3 runs to 16 residues. The J segment lost 10 bases and the V segment lost 4 bases, leaving 10 bases of the junction unmatched. The V gene's germline CDR1 is MNHEY and CDR2 SMNVEV (reference sequence). As DNA, the CDR3 is TGTGCCAGCAGTTCCACTGCCGGGACAGGGGCCTCACCCCTCCACTTT. This gives the protein CASSSTAGTGASPLHF.

This chain links TRBV5-8 with TRBJ2-1; weak D call: TRBD1 (6 bases). V lost 7 bases to trimming and J lost 7 bases, with 21 bases between them. The CDR3 sequence is 15 residues long. Germline loops: CDR1 SGHTS, CDR2 YDEGEE. The CDR3 here is CASHRGQKVLNEQFF. CDR3 sequence (DNA): TGTGCCAGCCATCGCGGACAGAAAGTTCTAAATGAGCAGTTCTTC.

This clone was recorded a few times. This chain uses TRBV6-6 with TRBJ1-2, with D possibly TRBD1 on 5 matching bases. CDR1 and CDR2 (germline): MNHNY, SVGAGI (reference sequence). This CDR3 has 14 residues. Trimming removed 6 bases from V and 2 bases from J, with 13 bases in between. For the CDR3, the DNA is TGTGCCAGCAGCGAAGGGGCAGTGAACTATGGCTACACCTTC. Residues: CASSEGAVNYGYTF.

The chain couples TRBV19 to TRBJ1-2, with D perhaps TRBD1 (5 bases). The CDR3 has 15 residues. V was cut by 4 bases and J by 2 bases, with 14 bases left in between. Germline V gene data show CDR1 as LNHDA and CDR2 as SQIVND (reference sequence). The CDR3 DNA reads as TGTGCCAGTAGTAACTTTGGGGGGGTAAACTATGGCTACACCTTC. Translating gives CASSNFGGVNYGYTF. Full variable domain (remainder filled in from reference TRBV19 and TRBJ1-2): DGGITQSPKYLFRKEGQNVTLSCEQNLNHDAMYWYRQDPGQGLRLIYYSQIVNDFQKGDIAEGYSVSREKKESFPLTVTSAQKNPTAFYLCASSNFGGVNYGYTFGSGTRLTVV.

This rearrangement joins TRBV16 to TRBJ2-3; 9 bases agree with TRBD2. Germline assignment: CDR1 KGHSY and CDR2 FQNENV. After removal of 4 bases from V and 0 bases from J, the junction contained 5 bases not matched to a gene. This CDR3 spans 16 amino acids. CDR3 DNA sequence: TGTGCCAGCAGCCCTGGAGCGGGAGGCAGCACAGATACGCAGTATTTT. Translation: CASSPGAGGSTDTQYF.

Note on this clone: One junction end disagrees with the germline gene, perhaps due to a read error. The chain employs TRBV7-7 and TRBJ2-2; 10 bases are shared with TRBD2. Germline CDR1 reads SSHAT; CDR2 reads FNYEAQ (reference sequence). The CDR3 totals 15 residues. The CDR3 is CASSKVAGGPGELFF. The CDR3 coding sequence is TGTGCTAGCAGCAAAGTAGCGGGAGGCCCCGGGGAGCTGTTTTTT.

V and J are TRBV5-1 and TRBJ2-3, with TRBD1 as a possible D gene (5 bases). This CDR3 contains 13 residues. The ends were cut back, 3 bases at V and 4 bases at J, with 9 bases in the middle. The germline V gene encodes CDR1 SGHRS and CDR2 YFSETQ. The CDR3 region is CASSWQGSDTQYF. CDR3 bases: TGCGCCAGCAGCTGGCAGGGATCAGATACGCAGTATTTT.

The chain combines TRBV19 with TRBJ2-2; 8 bases map to TRBD2. CDR1 and CDR2 from the germline V gene are LNHDA and SQIVND (reference sequence). CDR3 length: 18 amino acids. The J segment lost 1 base and the V segment lost 3 bases, leaving 10 bases of the junction unmatched. The CDR3 loop is CASSIGALAGWNTGELFF. DNA of the CDR3: TGTGCCAGTAGTATTGGGGCGCTAGCGGGTTGGAACACCGGGGAGCTGTTTTTT.

The genes are TRBV28 and TRBJ2-7; D possibly corresponds to TRBD1 (6 bases). Germline V gene data show CDR1 as MDHEN and CDR2 as SYDVKM. Deletions cut 3 bases from V and 3 bases from J, with 18 bases between. This CDR3 has 16 amino acids. The CDR3 DNA is TGTGCCAGCAGTTTTCCTTTCGGACAGATGATCTACGAGCAGTACTTC. The encoded protein is CASSFPFGQMIYEQYF.

DNA for the CDR3: TGTGCCAGCAGTTACTTGACAGGGGATCAGCCCCAGCATTTT. It translates to CASSYLTGDQPQHF. The chain carries TRBV2 and TRBJ1-5; TRBD1 aligns across 8 bases. The ends lost 5 bases at V and 5 bases at J; junction bases unmatched: 5. Germline CDR1 is SNHLY and CDR2 is FYNNEI. The CDR3 spans 14 residues.

The chain has TRBV7-2 and TRBJ2-3, with D perhaps TRBD1 (6 bases). The V gene's germline CDR1 is SGHTA and CDR2 FQGNSA. The V end lost 6 bases, the J end lost 4 bases, and 11 bases lay between the germline ends. The CDR3 consists of 13 residues. The DNA for the CDR3 is TGTGCCAGCAGTGCCAGGGGACCAGATACGCAGTATTTT. This codes for CASSARGPDTQYF.

The chain combines TRBV13 with TRBJ2-7; TRBD2 matches 10 bases. The CDR3 runs 13 residues. Trimming removed 7 bases from V and 6 bases from J; junction bases left unmatched: 6. Germline loops: CDR1 PRHDT, CDR2 FYEKMQ (reference sequence). CDR3 coding DNA: TGTGCCAGCAACGGAGCGGGAGGGGTCGAGCAGTACTTC. Its protein is CASNGAGGVEQYF. Full variable domain (missing parts from reference TRBV13 and TRBJ2-7): AAGVIQSPRHLIKEKRETATLKCYPIPRHDTVYWYQQGPGQDPQFLISFYEKMQSDKGSIPDRFSAQQFSDYHSELNMSSLELGDSALYFCASNGAGGVEQYFGPGTRLTVT.

The CDR3 loop reads CANTPGNTGDFVSPLHF. Here the CDR3 DNA reads TGTGCCAACACCCCGGGAAATACCGGGGACTTTGTTTCACCCCTCCACTTT. The gene calls are TRBV21-1 and TRBJ1-6. TRBV21-1 is designated a pseudogene. CDR3 size: 17 residues.

This clone has more than one count but fewer than ten. The rearrangement uses TRBV4-1 and TRBJ1-2, with a possible D match to TRBD1 (6 bases). Germline V CDR1 and CDR2: MGHRA, YSYEKL. The CDR3 covers 15 residues. V gave up 0 bases and J gave up 5 bases, with 13 bases separating them. In DNA, the CDR3 is TGCGCCAGCAGCCAAGATTACGGGGGGCAGTATGGCTACACCTTC. It encodes CASSQDYGGQYGYTF.